These 5 T cell receptor beta chains were sequenced from one sample in a study of T cell changes during pregnancy in multiple sclerosis. Assay used: immunoSEQ multiplex PCR; TCRdb lists only in-frame clones, some missing. The data contain roughly 56,000 clones, roughly nine tenths of them seen just once; the ten biggest clones take up about 0.49%. This specimen consisted of CD4+ T cells from peripheral blood mononuclear cells, obtained after pregnancy. These receptors all come from a female donor in good health, enrolled as a control in a pregnancy study.

The J gene is TRBJ2-7, the V gene TRBV7-9; perhaps TRBD1 as D (5 bases). This CDR3 is 14 amino acids long. Trimming left V 0 bases short and J 3 bases short, with 9 bases between. Germline values: CDR1 SEHNR, CDR2 FQNEAQ (reference sequence). The CDR3 DNA sequence: TGTGCCAGCAGCTTAGCGACAGTGATCTACGAGCAGTACTTC. It codes for CASSLATVIYEQYF.

CDR3 nucleotide sequence: TGCGCCAGCAGCCCGGGACTGTCTTCCTACGAGCAGTACTTC. As protein: CASSPGLSSYEQYF. The chain has TRBV5-1 and TRBJ2-7; a possible D gene is TRBD2 (6 bases). This CDR3 has 14 residues. The germline CDR1 and CDR2 sequences are SGHRS and YFSETQ. The germline V and J ends were trimmed by 4 bases and 1 base, with 12 bases remaining between them. The full variable domain, its missing parts supplied by reference TRBV5-1 and TRBJ2-7, is KAGVTQTPRYLIKTRGQQVTLSCSPISGHRSVSWYQQTPGQGLQFLFEYFSETQRNKGNFPGRFSGRQFSNSRSEMNVSTLELGDSALYLCASSPGLSSYEQYFGPGTRLTVT.

The V and J genes are TRBV30 and TRBJ2-5; a weak D match, TRBD1 (5 bases). Germline-derived CDR1 and CDR2 are GTSNPN and SVGIG (reference sequence). V lost 1 base, J lost 0 bases, and 12 bases lay in between. The CDR3 is made up of 15 amino acids. The CDR3 DNA is TGTGCCTGGAGTGCCGACAGAATGTACCAAGAGACCCAGTACTTC. Amino acids: CAWSADRMYQETQYF.

This sequence joins TRBV6-1 and TRBJ2-3, with 9 bases lining up with TRBD2. Germline CDR1 and CDR2: MNHNS and SASEGT. The length of the CDR3 is 18 residues. J was trimmed by 2 bases and V by 2 bases; bases with no gene match: 11. The CDR3 protein is CASSELGSAGGVTDTQYF. CDR3 sequence (DNA): TGTGCCAGCAGTGAACTAGGTAGCGCGGGAGGGGTCACAGATACGCAGTATTTT.

The gene calls are TRBV29-1 and TRBJ1-2; 8 bases fit TRBD1. Germline V gene sequence: CDR1 SQVTM, CDR2 ANQGSEA. This CDR3 has 15 amino acids. CDR3 region: CSARGQGAPTYGYTF. CDR3 sequence (DNA): TGCAGTGCCCGAGGACAGGGAGCCCCCACCTATGGCTACACCTTC. The full variable domain, in which reference TRBV29-1 and TRBJ1-2 provide the parts outside the CDR3, is SAVISQKPSRDICQRGTSLTIQCQVDSQVTMMFWYRQQPGQSLTLIATANQGSEATYESGFVIDKFPISRPNLTFSTLTVSNMSPEDSSIYLCSARGQGAPTYGYTFGSGTRLTVV.